The present T cell receptor beta chain was sequenced within a study of cytomegalovirus exposure and HLA in healthy donors. The PCR made use of 60 Vbeta and 13 Jbeta primers. TCRdb keeps only in-frame clones here, not all; method: immunoSEQ multiplex PCR. The repertoire holds 110,000 or so clones, over 65% seen once, with around 2.5% in the top ten. This CDR3 is 17 amino acids long. Germline lookup yields CDR1 MGHDK and CDR2 SYGVNS. J gave up 3 bases and V 7 bases, and 7 bases lay outside the gene matches. The clonotype was recovered from a woman younger than 30 in good health and CMV-seronegative. Input material: PBMCs. This chain connects TRBV25-1 to TRBJ2-1; TRBD2 matches at 15 bases. The CDR3 is CASTGLAGGKFYNEQFF. The CDR3 DNA is TGTGCCAGCACCGGACTAGCGGGAGGGAAATTCTACAATGAGCAGTTCTTC.